This TCR beta chain was found in a study of cytomegalovirus exposure and HLA in healthy donors. The PCR made use of 60 Vbeta and 13 Jbeta primers. Sequencing used immunoSEQ multiplex PCR; TCRdb keeps in-frame clones, though not all of them. The sample lists some 150,000 clones; about two thirds were seen once. Note on this clone: Different DNA sequences within this sample yield the same CDR3.

The sample taken for sequencing was PBMCs. The sequence was collected from a man aged 45 to 65 in good health and CMV-seropositive.

CDR3 region: CASSISLQGAGETQYF. In DNA, the CDR3 is TGTGCCAGTAGTATTAGTTTACAGGGGGCCGGAGAGACCCAGTACTTC. This chain links TRBV19 with TRBJ2-5; TRBD1 aligns across 9 bases. Germline V gives CDR1 LNHDA, CDR2 SQIVND (reference sequence). The CDR3 is 16 amino acids. V lost 3 bases, J lost 4 bases, and 9 bases stayed unmatched.